Below are 13 T cell receptor beta chains sequenced from a single sample in a study of cytomegalovirus exposure and HLA in healthy donors. The PCR employed 60 Vbeta primers together with 13 Jbeta primers. Only in-frame clones appear in the TCRdb table, and some are missing; sequencing was by immunoSEQ multiplex PCR. Found here are about 40,000 clones; the top ten clones hold about 8.9%. Source material: PBMCs. The receptors stem from a man aged 35 to 55 in good health and CMV-seropositive.

The genes are TRBV6-5 and TRBJ1-2; D possibly corresponds to TRBD1 (6 bases). Per germline, CDR1 MNHEY and CDR2 SVGAGI. Trimming stripped 7 bases from V and 2 bases from J, with 11 bases between. The CDR3 is 13 amino acids. The DNA of the CDR3 is TGTGCCAGCACCCTAGACAGGAACTATGGCTACACCTTC. Its protein is CASTLDRNYGYTF.

The chain joins TRBV6-1 to TRBJ2-7; D perhaps matches TRBD2 (5 bases). The CDR3 is 12 residues long. Germline loops: CDR1 MNHNS, CDR2 SASEGT. V gave up 4 bases and J gave up 3 bases, with 7 bases separating them. CDR3 residues: CASSVDYYEQYF. CDR3 bases: TGTGCCAGCAGTGTCGACTACTACGAGCAGTACTTC.

The gene calls are TRBV11-3 and TRBJ2-7; 9 bases fit TRBD2. CDR1 SGHNT and CDR2 YENEEA come from the germline V gene. The ends lost 5 bases at V and 4 bases at J; junction bases unmatched: 9. CDR3 length: 15 amino acids. This CDR3 reads CASSILAGVVYEQYF. Written as DNA, the CDR3 is TGTGCCAGCAGCATCTTAGCGGGAGTTGTGTACGAGCAGTACTTC.

V and J are TRBV18 and TRBJ1-2; D is uncertain. With 1 base removed from V and 4 bases from J, the gap between germline ends came to 10 bases. The CDR3 length is 14 residues. Germline CDR1 and CDR2: KGHSH and LQKENI. The DNA for the CDR3 is TGTGCCAGCTCACCACGTGACACAGCCTATGGCTACACCTTC. Translated: CASSPRDTAYGYTF. The full variable domain, its missing parts supplied by reference TRBV18 and TRBJ1-2, is NAGVMQNPRHLVRRRGQEARLRCSPMKGHSHVYWYRQLPEEGLKFMVYLQKENIIDESGMPKERFSAEFPKEGPSILRIQQVVRGDSAAYFCASSPRDTAYGYTFGSGTRLTVV.

The V call is TRBV10-3, the J call TRBJ2-7, with 11 bases fitting TRBD2. The germline CDR1 and CDR2 sequences are ENHRY and SYGVKD. The V gene end was trimmed by 7 bases and the J gene end by 3 bases; junction bases not matched to a gene: 5. This CDR3 has 14 residues. The CDR3 nucleotides read TGTGCCATCAACCGGGGACTAGCGGACTACGAGCAGTACTTC. Translation gives CAINRGLADYEQYF.

The V and J genes are TRBV30 and TRBJ2-1; a weak D match, TRBD1 (5 bases). CDR1 is GTSNPN, CDR2 SVGIG, per germline (reference sequence). CDR3 length: 13 residues. Trimming shortened V by 2 bases and J by 5 bases, and 10 bases separated the two germline ends. In DNA, the CDR3 is TGTGCCTGGAGTCTAACAGGCAACAATGAGCAGTTCTTC. This sequence encodes CAWSLTGNNEQFF.

V usage is TRBV11-2 and J usage is TRBJ1-6; TRBD1 matches 9 bases. The length of the CDR3 is 17 residues. V shed 2 bases and J 7 bases; nucleotides not matched to a gene: 9. Germline V gene data show CDR1 as SGHAT and CDR2 as FQNNGV. CDR3 in DNA: TGTGCCAGCAGCTTATCCGTAACAGGGGGCAGGAATTCACCCCTCCACTTT. It encodes CASSLSVTGGRNSPLHF.

Here the CDR3 DNA reads TGTGCCAGCTCACCTGGACTAGCGGCGAACACCGGGGAGCTGTTTTTT. This sequence encodes CASSPGLAANTGELFF. The chain combines TRBV18 with TRBJ2-2, with 10 bases fitting TRBD2. Germline loops: CDR1 KGHSH, CDR2 LQKENI. The CDR3 is made up of 16 amino acids. V lost 3 bases, J lost 0 bases, and 1 base stayed unmatched. Full variable domain (outside the CDR3, taken from reference TRBV18 and TRBJ2-2): NAGVMQNPRHLVRRRGQEARLRCSPMKGHSHVYWYRQLPEEGLKFMVYLQKENIIDESGMPKERFSAEFPKEGPSILRIQQVVRGDSAAYFCASSPGLAANTGELFFGEGSRLTVL.

The chain is built from TRBV7-3 and TRBJ2-1; TRBD1 is a possible D gene (6 bases). Trimming took 1 base from V and 7 from J, leaving 14 bases between them. CDR3 length: 15 amino acids. Germline V gene sequence: CDR1 SGHTA, CDR2 FQGTGA. The CDR3 bases are TGTGCCAGCAGCTTAAACCAGGGGCGTGGGAATGAGCAGTTCTTC. The encoded protein is CASSLNQGRGNEQFF.

The V call is TRBV27, the J call TRBJ2-5, with D possibly TRBD1 on 7 matching bases. The CDR3 loop spans 15 amino acids. Per the germline V gene, CDR1 is MNHEY and CDR2 is SMNVEV (reference sequence). Between the trimmed V and J ends, which lost 5 bases and 5 bases, there was a span of 18 bases. CDR3 region: CASSPPGGRAETQYF. The CDR3, as DNA: TGTGCCAGCAGTCCTCCAGGGGGGCGGGCGGAGACCCAGTACTTC.

The genes are TRBV11-2 and TRBJ2-7; 8 positions agree with TRBD1. CDR1 is SGHAT, CDR2 FQNNGV, per germline. V gave up 4 bases and J gave up 5 bases; unmatched junction bases: 10. The CDR3 runs 15 residues. The CDR3 here is CASSSPRGRVHEQYF. DNA for the CDR3: TGTGCCAGCAGCTCCCCCAGGGGGCGCGTCCACGAGCAGTACTTC.

The chain couples TRBV4-2 to TRBJ2-7; 10 positions agree with TRBD2. The CDR3 extends over 14 amino acids. Germline loops: CDR1 LGHNA, CDR2 YNFKEQ. With V trimmed by 2 bases and J by 2 bases, 0 bases remained unmatched. In DNA, the CDR3 is TGTGCCAGCAGCCAAACTAGCGGGGCCTACGAGCAGTACTTC. This gives the protein CASSQTSGAYEQYF.

The chain couples TRBV7-9 to TRBJ1-2, with 7 bases aligning to TRBD1. Germline-derived CDR1 and CDR2 are SEHNR and FQNEAQ (reference sequence). Germline trimming cut 3 bases from V and 11 bases from J; bases unmatched to any gene: 9. The CDR3 totals 13 residues. The CDR3 region has the DNA TGTGCCAGCAGCTTGACAGGGCCCCGTCTGTACACCTTC. Its translation: CASSLTGPRLYTF.